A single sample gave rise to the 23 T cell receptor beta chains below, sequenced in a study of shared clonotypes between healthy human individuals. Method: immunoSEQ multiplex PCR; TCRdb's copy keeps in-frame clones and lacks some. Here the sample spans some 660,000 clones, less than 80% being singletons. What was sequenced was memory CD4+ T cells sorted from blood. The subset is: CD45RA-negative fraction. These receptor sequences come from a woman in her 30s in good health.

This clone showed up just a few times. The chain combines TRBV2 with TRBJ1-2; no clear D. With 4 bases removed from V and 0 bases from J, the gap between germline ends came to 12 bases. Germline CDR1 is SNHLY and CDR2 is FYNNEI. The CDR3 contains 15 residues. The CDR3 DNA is TGTGCCAGCAGTGTGCTGCCTACAGCTAACTATGGCTACACCTTC. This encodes CASSVLPTANYGYTF.

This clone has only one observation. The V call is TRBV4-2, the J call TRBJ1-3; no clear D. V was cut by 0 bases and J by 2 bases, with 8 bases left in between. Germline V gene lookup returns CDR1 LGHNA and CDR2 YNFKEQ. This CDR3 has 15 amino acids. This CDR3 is CASSQDSTAGNTIYF. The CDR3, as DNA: TGTGCCAGCAGCCAAGACAGTACGGCTGGAAACACCATATATTTT.

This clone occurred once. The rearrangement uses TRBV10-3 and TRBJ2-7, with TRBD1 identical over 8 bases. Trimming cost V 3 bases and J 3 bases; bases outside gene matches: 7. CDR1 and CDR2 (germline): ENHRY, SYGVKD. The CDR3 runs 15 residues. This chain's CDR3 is CAISDSRGLGYEQYF. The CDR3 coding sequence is TGTGCCATCAGTGATAGCAGGGGGCTTGGCTACGAGCAGTACTTC.

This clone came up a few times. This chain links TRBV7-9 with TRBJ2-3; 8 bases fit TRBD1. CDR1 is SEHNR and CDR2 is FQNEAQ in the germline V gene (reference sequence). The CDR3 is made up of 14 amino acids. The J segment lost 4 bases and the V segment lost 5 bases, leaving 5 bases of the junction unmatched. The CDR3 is CASSAGQDPDTQYF. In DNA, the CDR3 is TGTGCCAGCAGCGCGGGACAGGACCCAGATACGCAGTATTTT.

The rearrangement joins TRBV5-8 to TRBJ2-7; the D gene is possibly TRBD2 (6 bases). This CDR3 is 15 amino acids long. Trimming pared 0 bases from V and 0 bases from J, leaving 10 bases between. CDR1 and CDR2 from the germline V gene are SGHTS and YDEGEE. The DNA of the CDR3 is TGTGCCAGCAGCTTGGTGGGAGGAAGCTCCTACGAGCAGTACTTC. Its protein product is CASSLVGGSSYEQYF.

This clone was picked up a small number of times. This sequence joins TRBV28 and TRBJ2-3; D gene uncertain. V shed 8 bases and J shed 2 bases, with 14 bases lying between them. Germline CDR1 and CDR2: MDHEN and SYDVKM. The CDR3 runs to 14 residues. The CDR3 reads CASLMGQFTDTQYF. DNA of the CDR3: TGTGCCAGCTTGATGGGTCAGTTCACAGATACGCAGTATTTT.

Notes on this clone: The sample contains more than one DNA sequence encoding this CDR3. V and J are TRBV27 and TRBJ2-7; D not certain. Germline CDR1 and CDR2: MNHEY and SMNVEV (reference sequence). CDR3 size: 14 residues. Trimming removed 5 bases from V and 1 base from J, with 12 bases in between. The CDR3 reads CASSPKGQSYEQYF. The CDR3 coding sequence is TGTGCCAGCAGTCCCAAGGGCCAGTCCTACGAGCAGTACTTC.

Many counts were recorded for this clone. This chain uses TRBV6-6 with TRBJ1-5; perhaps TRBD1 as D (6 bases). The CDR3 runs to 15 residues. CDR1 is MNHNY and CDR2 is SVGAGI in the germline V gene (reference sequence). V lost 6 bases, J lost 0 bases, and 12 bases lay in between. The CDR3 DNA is TGTGCCAGCAGCCAGACAGGCTTTAGCAATCAGCCCCAGCATTTT. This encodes CASSQTGFSNQPQHF.

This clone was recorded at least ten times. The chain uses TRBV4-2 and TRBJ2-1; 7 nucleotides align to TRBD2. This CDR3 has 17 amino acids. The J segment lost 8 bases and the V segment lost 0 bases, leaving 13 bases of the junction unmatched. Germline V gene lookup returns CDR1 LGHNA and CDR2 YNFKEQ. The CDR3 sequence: CASSQDFGLPRGDEQFF. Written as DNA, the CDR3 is TGTGCCAGCAGCCAAGATTTTGGCCTCCCTCGGGGGGATGAGCAGTTCTTC.

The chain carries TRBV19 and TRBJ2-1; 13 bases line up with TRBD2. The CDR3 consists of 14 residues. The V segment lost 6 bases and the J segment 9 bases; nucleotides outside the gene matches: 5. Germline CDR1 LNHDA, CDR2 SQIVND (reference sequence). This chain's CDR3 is CASSGTSGIVEQFF. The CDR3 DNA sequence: TGTGCCAGTAGCGGGACTAGCGGGATAGTTGAGCAGTTCTTC.

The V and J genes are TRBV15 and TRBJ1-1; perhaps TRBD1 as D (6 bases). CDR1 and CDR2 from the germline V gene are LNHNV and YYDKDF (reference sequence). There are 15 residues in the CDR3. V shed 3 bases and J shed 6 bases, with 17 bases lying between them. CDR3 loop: CATSRGAAVNAEAFF. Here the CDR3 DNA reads TGTGCCACCAGCAGGGGGGCCGCGGTAAACGCTGAAGCTTTCTTT.

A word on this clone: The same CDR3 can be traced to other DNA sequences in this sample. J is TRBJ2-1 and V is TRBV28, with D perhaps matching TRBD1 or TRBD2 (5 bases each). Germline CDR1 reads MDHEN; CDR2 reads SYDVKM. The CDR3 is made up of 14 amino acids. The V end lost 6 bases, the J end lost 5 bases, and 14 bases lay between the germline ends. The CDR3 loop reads CASSPLGRHNEQFF. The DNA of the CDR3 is TGTGCCAGCAGCCCCCTGGGACGCCACAATGAGCAGTTCTTC.

CDR3: CASSLGTSGNNEQFF. The CDR3 region has the DNA TGTGCCAGCAGCCTAGGGACTAGCGGAAACAATGAGCAGTTCTTC. V gene TRBV4-2 combines with J gene TRBJ2-1; the match to TRBD2 covers 11 bases. The CDR3 covers 15 residues. V was clipped by 4 bases and J by 5 bases; unmatched bases: 4. CDR1 LGHNA and CDR2 YNFKEQ come from the germline V gene.

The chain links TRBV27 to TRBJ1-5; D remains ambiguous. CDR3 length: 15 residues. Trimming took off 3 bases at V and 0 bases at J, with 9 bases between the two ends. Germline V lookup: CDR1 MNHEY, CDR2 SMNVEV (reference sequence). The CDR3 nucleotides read TGTGCCAGCAGTTTTAGCAGCAATAGCAATCAGCCCCAGCATTTT. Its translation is CASSFSSNSNQPQHF.

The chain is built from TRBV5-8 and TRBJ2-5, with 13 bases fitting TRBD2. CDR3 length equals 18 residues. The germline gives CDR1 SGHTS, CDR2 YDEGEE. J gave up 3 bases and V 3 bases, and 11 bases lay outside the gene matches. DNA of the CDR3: TGTGCCAGCAGCTCCCCCGGTGGACTAGCGGGAGTGAAAGAGACCCAGTACTTC. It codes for CASSSPGGLAGVKETQYF. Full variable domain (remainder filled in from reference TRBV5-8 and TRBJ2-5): EAGVTQSPTHLIKTRGQQATLRCSPISGHTSVYWYQQALGLGLQFLLWYDEGEERNRGNFPPRFSGRQFPNYSSELNVNALELEDSALYLCASSSPGGLAGVKETQYFGPGTRLLVL.

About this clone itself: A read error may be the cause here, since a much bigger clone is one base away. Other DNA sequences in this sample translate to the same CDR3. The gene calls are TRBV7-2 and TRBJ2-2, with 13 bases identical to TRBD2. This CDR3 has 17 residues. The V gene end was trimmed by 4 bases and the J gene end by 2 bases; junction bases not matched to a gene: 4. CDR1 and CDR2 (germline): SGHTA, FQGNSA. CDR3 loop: CASSSGLAGVNTGELFF. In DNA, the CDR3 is TGTGCCAGCAGCTCAGGACTAGCGGGAGTTAACACCGGGGAGCTGTTTTTT.

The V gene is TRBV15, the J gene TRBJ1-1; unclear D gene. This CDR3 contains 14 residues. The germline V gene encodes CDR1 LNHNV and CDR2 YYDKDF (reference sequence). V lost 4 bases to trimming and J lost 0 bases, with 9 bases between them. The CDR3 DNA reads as TGTGCCACCAGCAAACCACAGATGAACACTGAAGCTTTCTTT. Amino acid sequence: CATSKPQMNTEAFF.

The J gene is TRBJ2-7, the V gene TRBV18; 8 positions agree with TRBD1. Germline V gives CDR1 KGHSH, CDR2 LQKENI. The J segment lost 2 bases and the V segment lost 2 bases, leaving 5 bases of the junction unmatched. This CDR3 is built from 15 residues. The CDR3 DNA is TGTGCCAGCTCACCAAGACAGGGGATACCCTACGAGCAGTACTTC. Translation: CASSPRQGIPYEQYF. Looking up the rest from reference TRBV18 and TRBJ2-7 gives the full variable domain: NAGVMQNPRHLVRRRGQEARLRCSPMKGHSHVYWYRQLPEEGLKFMVYLQKENIIDESGMPKERFSAEFPKEGPSILRIQQVVRGDSAAYFCASSPRQGIPYEQYFGPGTRLTVT.

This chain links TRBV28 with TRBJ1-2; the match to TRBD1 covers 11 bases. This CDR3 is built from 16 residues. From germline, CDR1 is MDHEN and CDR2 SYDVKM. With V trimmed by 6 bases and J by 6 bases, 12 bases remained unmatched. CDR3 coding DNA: TGTGCCAGCAGCCTGGGACAGGGGGAACCCGAAGATGGCTACACCTTC. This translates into CASSLGQGEPEDGYTF.

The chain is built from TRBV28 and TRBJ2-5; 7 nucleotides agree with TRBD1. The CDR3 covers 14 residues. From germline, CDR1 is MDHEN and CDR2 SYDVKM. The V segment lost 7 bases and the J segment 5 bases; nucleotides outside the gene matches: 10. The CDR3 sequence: CASTTGQAWETQYF. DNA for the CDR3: TGTGCCAGCACTACAGGACAGGCTTGGGAGACCCAGTACTTC.

The chain's CDR3 is CASSLTASGNTIYF. In DNA, the CDR3 is TGTGCCAGCAGCTTAACTGCAAGTGGAAACACCATATATTTT. J is TRBJ1-3 and V is TRBV7-8; no definite D call. CDR3 length equals 14 residues. Trimming took off 2 bases at V and 3 bases at J, with 8 bases between the two ends. CDR1 SGHVS and CDR2 FQNEAQ come from the germline V gene.

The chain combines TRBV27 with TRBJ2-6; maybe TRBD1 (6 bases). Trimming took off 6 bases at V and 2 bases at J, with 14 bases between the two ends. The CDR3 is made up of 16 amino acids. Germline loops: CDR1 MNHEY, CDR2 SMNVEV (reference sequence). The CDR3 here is CASSGRTGTGANVLTF. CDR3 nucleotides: TGTGCCAGCAGCGGAAGAACAGGGACTGGGGCCAACGTCCTGACTTTC.

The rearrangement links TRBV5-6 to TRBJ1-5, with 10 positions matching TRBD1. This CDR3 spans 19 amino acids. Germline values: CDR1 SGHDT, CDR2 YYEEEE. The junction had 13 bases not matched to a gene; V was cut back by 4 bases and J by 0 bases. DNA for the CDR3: TGTGCCAGCAGCCCCTCGGGACAGGGGCTTTCTTATAGCAATCAGCCCCAGCATTTT. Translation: CASSPSGQGLSYSNQPQHF.